Listed here are 16 T cell receptor beta chains from one sample, sequenced in a study of cytomegalovirus exposure and HLA in healthy donors. A multiplex PCR was run with 60 Vbeta primers and 13 Jbeta primers. Data came from immunoSEQ multiplex PCR; TCRdb stores just in-frame clones and leaves some out. This sample has around 150,000 clones, with roughly 78% found just once. The source material was PBMCs. The receptors here all came from a man aged 45-65 years in good health and CMV-seropositive.

V usage is TRBV7-6 and J usage is TRBJ1-4; 8 nucleotides agree with TRBD1. Looked up from germline, CDR1 is SGHVS and CDR2 is FNYEAQ. CDR3 length: 14 residues. Trimming cost V 5 bases and J 6 bases; bases outside gene matches: 5. Here the CDR3 DNA reads TGTGCCAGCAGCCCAGGGACAGGTTATGAAAAACTGTTTTTT. Protein sequence: CASSPGTGYEKLFF.

The V gene is TRBV6-5, the J gene TRBJ1-5; D is uncertain. Germline values: CDR1 MNHEY, CDR2 SVGAGI. The CDR3 extends over 15 amino acids. V lost 7 bases, J lost 1 base, and 14 bases lay in between. DNA for the CDR3: TGTGCCAGCATGAGGAGGGAGCAGAGCAATCAGCCCCAGCATTTT. Translating it yields CASMRREQSNQPQHF.

This clone was observed a few times. This chain links TRBV18 with TRBJ2-7; 9 nucleotides align to TRBD2. The J segment lost 6 bases and the V segment lost 3 bases, leaving 12 bases of the junction unmatched. CDR3 length: 16 residues. CDR1 is KGHSH and CDR2 is LQKENI in the germline V gene. Here the CDR3 DNA reads TGTGCCAGCTCACCTCAACTCGGGACTAGCACACTCGAGCAGTACTTC. Translated, it gives CASSPQLGTSTLEQYF.

J is TRBJ2-7 and V is TRBV2, with 9 bases matching TRBD1. The CDR3 is 15 residues long. Trimming cost V 6 bases and J 5 bases; bases outside gene matches: 11. The V gene's germline CDR1 is SNHLY and CDR2 FYNNEI. This CDR3 is CASSPPGQGLHEQYF. CDR3 bases: TGTGCCAGCAGCCCCCCGGGACAGGGTCTACACGAGCAGTACTTC. Using reference TRBV2 and TRBJ2-7 for the parts outside the CDR3, the full variable domain is EPEVTQTPSHQVTQMGQEVILRCVPISNHLYFYWYRQILGQKVEFLVSFYNNEISEKSEIFDDQFSVERPDGSNFTLKIRSTKLEDSAMYFCASSPPGQGLHEQYFGPGTRLTVT.

The chain is built from TRBV19 and TRBJ1-3; D is possibly TRBD1 (5 bases). Germline CDR1 and CDR2: LNHDA and SQIVND (reference sequence). V shed 2 bases and J shed 1 base, with 9 bases lying between them. The CDR3 totals 15 residues. CDR3 sequence: CASSIRQGSGNTIYF. The CDR3 coding sequence is TGTGCCAGTAGTATACGCCAGGGTTCTGGAAACACCATATATTTT.

The chain couples TRBV5-3 to TRBJ1-4; D unresolved. TRBV5-3 is known as an ORF, though its function is uncertain. The CDR3 spans 17 residues. The ends were cut back, 1 base at V and 1 base at J, with 14 bases in the middle. CDR3 DNA sequence: TGTGCCAGAAGCTTGATCGGCGGTCCTCTAACTAATGAAAAACTGTTTTTT. It encodes CARSLIGGPLTNEKLFF.

In DNA, the CDR3 is TGTGCCAGCAGTGAAGTAGCCTACGAGCAGTACTTC. Amino acids: CASSEVAYEQYF. The chain couples TRBV6-1 to TRBJ2-7, with unresolved D. This CDR3 has 12 amino acids. Germline CDR1 is MNHNS and CDR2 is SASEGT. V lost 1 base and J lost 2, with 3 bases in between.

The chain uses TRBV7-2 and TRBJ1-1; possibly TRBD1 for D (6 bases). The CDR3 runs 14 residues. Germline loops: CDR1 SGHTA, CDR2 FQGNSA. Between the trimmed V and J ends, which lost 5 bases and 1 base, there was a span of 11 bases. CDR3 loop: CASSPRGGNTEAFF. CDR3 DNA: TGTGCCAGCAGCCCTAGGGGGGGGAACACTGAAGCTTTCTTT.

CDR3 loop: CASSPQGAGLNQPQHF. The CDR3 DNA reads as TGCGCCAGCAGCCCACAGGGGGCCGGACTCAATCAGCCCCAGCATTTT. The chain recombines TRBV5-1 with TRBJ1-5, with 9 bases lining up with TRBD1. Germline V lookup: CDR1 SGHRS, CDR2 YFSETQ. With 4 bases clipped from V and 3 bases from J, the junction kept 8 bases outside the gene matches. CDR3 size: 16 residues.

This chain uses TRBV19 with TRBJ1-4; D not certain. This CDR3 is 12 amino acids long. Germline loops: CDR1 LNHDA, CDR2 SQIVND (reference sequence). V gave up 6 bases and J gave up 4 bases, with 6 bases separating them. The CDR3 protein is CASSDINEKLFF. In DNA form, the CDR3 reads TGTGCCAGTAGCGACATTAATGAAAAACTGTTTTTT.

The chain recombines TRBV5-1 with TRBJ2-6; possibly TRBD1 for D (6 bases). Trimming took off 2 bases at V and 2 bases at J, with 8 bases between the two ends. This CDR3 region has 15 residues. Germline assignment: CDR1 SGHRS and CDR2 YFSETQ. In DNA, the CDR3 is TGCGCCAGCAGCTTCTCAGGGGCTGGGGCCAACGTCCTGACTTTC. Translation: CASSFSGAGANVLTF.

V gene TRBV6-6 combines with J gene TRBJ1-5, with D possibly TRBD1 on 5 matching bases. Trimming shortened V by 3 bases and J by 2 bases, and 11 bases separated the two germline ends. The CDR3 contains 15 residues. Germline loops: CDR1 MNHNY, CDR2 SVGAGI (reference sequence). The CDR3 nucleotides are TGTGCCAGCAGTTATCCGGGAGGGGGCAATCAGCCCCAGCATTTT. It translates to CASSYPGGGNQPQHF.

The chain couples TRBV4-1 to TRBJ2-7, with a tentative D call TRBD1 (5 bases). This CDR3 has 14 residues. V lost 0 bases and J 6 bases, leaving 12 bases between the germline ends. Germline-derived CDR1 and CDR2 are MGHRA and YSYEKL. The CDR3 region has the DNA TGCGCCAGCAGCCAAGATCAACAGGTGGGCGAGCAGTACTTC. This encodes CASSQDQQVGEQYF.

CDR3 bases: TGTGCCAGCAGCCCTCGGGAGCGCTATGGCTACACCTTC. Its protein is CASSPRERYGYTF. The V and J genes are TRBV6-5 and TRBJ1-2; D is unclear. The germline V and J ends were trimmed by 6 bases and 4 bases, with 12 bases remaining between them. The CDR3 is made up of 13 amino acids. Germline V lookup: CDR1 MNHEY, CDR2 SVGAGI.

V gene TRBV7-9 combines with J gene TRBJ2-7; 12 bases fit TRBD2. Looked up from germline, CDR1 is SEHNR and CDR2 is FQNEAQ (reference sequence). With 5 bases clipped from V and 6 bases from J, the junction kept 8 bases outside the gene matches. This CDR3 is built from 15 residues. As DNA, the CDR3 is TGTGCCAGCAGCCCCCTAGCGGGAGGGACCACCGAGCAGTACTTC. Its protein is CASSPLAGGTTEQYF.

The gene calls are TRBV18 and TRBJ2-1; 12 positions agree with TRBD2. The length of the CDR3 is 16 residues. Germline CDR1 reads KGHSH; CDR2 reads LQKENI. V was clipped by 3 bases and J by 8 bases; unmatched bases: 8. Written as DNA, the CDR3 is TGTGCCAGCTCACCTTTTATGACTAGCGGGAGCTATGAGCAGTTCTTC. It yields the protein CASSPFMTSGSYEQFF.